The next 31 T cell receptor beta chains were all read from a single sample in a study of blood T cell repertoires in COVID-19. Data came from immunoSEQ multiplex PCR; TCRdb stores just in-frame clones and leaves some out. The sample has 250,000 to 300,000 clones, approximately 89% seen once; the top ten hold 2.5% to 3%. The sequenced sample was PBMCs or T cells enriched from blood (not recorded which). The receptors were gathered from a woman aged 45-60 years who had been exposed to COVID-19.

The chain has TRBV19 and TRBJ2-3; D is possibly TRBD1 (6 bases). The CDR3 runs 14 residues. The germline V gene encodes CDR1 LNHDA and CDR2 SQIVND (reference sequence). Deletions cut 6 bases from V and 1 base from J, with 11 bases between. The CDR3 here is CASRSGHRTDTQYF. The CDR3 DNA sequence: TGTGCCAGTAGATCGGGACACCGCACAGATACGCAGTATTTT.

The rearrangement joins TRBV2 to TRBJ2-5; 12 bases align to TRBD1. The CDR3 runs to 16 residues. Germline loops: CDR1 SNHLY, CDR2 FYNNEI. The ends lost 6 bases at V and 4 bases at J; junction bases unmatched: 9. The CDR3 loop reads CASSAGTGGAGETQYF. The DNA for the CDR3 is TGTGCCAGCAGCGCCGGGACAGGGGGCGCGGGAGAGACCCAGTACTTC.

The CDR3 protein is CASSGPLRGTEAFF. In DNA, the CDR3 is TGCGCCAGCTCGGGACCACTCAGGGGCACTGAAGCTTTCTTT. The rearrangement joins TRBV4-1 to TRBJ1-1; weak D call: TRBD1 (6 bases). In germline, CDR1 is MGHRA, CDR2 YSYEKL. Trimming took 8 bases from V and 4 from J, leaving 17 bases between them. This CDR3 spans 14 amino acids.

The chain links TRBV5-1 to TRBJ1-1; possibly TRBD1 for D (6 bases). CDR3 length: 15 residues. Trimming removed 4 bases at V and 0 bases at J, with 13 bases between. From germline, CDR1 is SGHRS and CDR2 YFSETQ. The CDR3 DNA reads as TGCGCCAGCAGCGTGGACAGCCTATTGAACACTGAAGCTTTCTTT. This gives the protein CASSVDSLLNTEAFF.

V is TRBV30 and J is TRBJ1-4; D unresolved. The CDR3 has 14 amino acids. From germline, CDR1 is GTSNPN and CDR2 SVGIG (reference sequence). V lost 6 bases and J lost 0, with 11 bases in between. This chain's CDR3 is CACFPSATNEKLFF. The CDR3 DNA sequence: TGTGCCTGTTTTCCTAGTGCAACTAATGAAAAACTGTTTTTT.

The CDR3 nucleotides are TGTGCCAGCAAAAAACAGGGGATGAACACTGAAGCTTTCTTT. The encoded protein is CASKKQGMNTEAFF. V is TRBV5-4 and J is TRBJ1-1; 7 bases map to TRBD1. The CDR3 consists of 14 residues. The V and J ends lost 6 bases and 0 bases, in that order; junction bases with no gene match: 5. From germline, CDR1 is SGHNT and CDR2 YYREEE (reference sequence). Variable domain in full (rest from reference TRBV5-4 and TRBJ1-1): ETGVTQSPTHLIKTRGQQVTLRCSSQSGHNTVSWYQQALGQGPQFIFQYYREEENGRGNFPPRFSGLQFPNYSSELNVNALELDDSALYLCASKKQGMNTEAFFGQGTRLTVV.

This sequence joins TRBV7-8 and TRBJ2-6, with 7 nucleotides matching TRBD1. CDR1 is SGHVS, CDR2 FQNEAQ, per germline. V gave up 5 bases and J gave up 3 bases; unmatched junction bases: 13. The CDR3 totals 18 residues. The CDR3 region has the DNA TGTGCCAGCAGCCCCCGACAGGGCGGAGGAGTTGGGGCCAACGTCCTGACTTTC. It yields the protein CASSPRQGGGVGANVLTF. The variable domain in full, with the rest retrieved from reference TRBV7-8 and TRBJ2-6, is GAGVSQSPRYKVAKRGQDVALRCDPISGHVSLFWYQQALGQGPEFLTYFQNEAQLDKSGLPSDRFFAERPEGSVSTLKIQRTQQEDSAVYLCASSPRQGGGVGANVLTFGAGSRLTVL.

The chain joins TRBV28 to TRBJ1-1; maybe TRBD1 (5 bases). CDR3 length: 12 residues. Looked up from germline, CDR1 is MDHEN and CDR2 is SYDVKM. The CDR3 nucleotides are TGTGCTACCAATGGCAGGGCCACTGAAGCTTTCTTT. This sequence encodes CATNGRATEAFF.

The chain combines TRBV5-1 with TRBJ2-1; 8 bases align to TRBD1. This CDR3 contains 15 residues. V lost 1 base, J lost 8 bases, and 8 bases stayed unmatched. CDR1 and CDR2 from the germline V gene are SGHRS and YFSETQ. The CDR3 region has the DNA TGCGCCAGCAGCTTGCCGACAGGGGCTTCTGATGAGCAGTTCTTC. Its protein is CASSLPTGASDEQFF.

CDR3 in DNA: TGTGCCAGCAGCCTAAGGACAGTGAACACTGAAGCTTTCTTT. Translated: CASSLRTVNTEAFF. V and J are TRBV7-9 and TRBJ1-1; D may be TRBD1 (6 bases). CDR3 length: 14 amino acids. Germline CDR1 reads SEHNR; CDR2 reads FQNEAQ (reference sequence). The V and J ends lost 5 bases and 0 bases respectively, with 10 bases between them.

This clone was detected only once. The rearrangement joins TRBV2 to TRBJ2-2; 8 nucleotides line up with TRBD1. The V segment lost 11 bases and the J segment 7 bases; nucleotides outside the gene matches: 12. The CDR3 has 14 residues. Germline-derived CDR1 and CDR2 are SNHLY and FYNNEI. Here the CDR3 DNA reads TGTGCCGCAGCGTCTGACAGGGGATTCGGGGAGCTGTTTTTT. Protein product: CAAASDRGFGELFF.

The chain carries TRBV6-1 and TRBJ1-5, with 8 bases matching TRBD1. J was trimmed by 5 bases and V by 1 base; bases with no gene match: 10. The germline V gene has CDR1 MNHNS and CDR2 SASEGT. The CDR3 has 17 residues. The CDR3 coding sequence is TGTGCCAGCAGTGAAGGGACCGGGGGCAGGGGGCATCAGCCCCAGCATTTT. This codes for CASSEGTGGRGHQPQHF.

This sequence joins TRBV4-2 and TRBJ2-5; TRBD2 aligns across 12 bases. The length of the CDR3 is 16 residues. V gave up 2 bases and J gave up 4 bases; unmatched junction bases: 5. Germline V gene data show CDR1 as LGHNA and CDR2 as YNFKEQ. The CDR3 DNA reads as TGTGCCAGCAGCCAAAATCCTAGCGGGGGGGGAGAGACCCAGTACTTC. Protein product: CASSQNPSGGGETQYF.

The CDR3 loop reads CASSPSGTSHEQYF. The CDR3, as DNA: TGTGCCAGCAGCCCCTCCGGGACATCTCACGAGCAGTACTTC. The chain uses TRBV3-1 (or the pseudogene TRBV3-2) and TRBJ2-7; TRBD1 might be the D (6 bases). Germline V gene lookup returns CDR1 LGHDT and CDR2 YNNKEL (reference sequence). This CDR3 has 14 amino acids. Trimming removed 4 bases at V and 5 bases at J, with 15 bases between.

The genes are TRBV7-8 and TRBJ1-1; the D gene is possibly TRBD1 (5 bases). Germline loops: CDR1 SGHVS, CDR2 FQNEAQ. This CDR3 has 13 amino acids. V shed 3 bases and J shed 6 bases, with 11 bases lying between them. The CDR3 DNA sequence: TGTGCCAGCAGCTTGGAGGGGTTGGCTGAAGCTTTCTTT. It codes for CASSLEGLAEAFF.

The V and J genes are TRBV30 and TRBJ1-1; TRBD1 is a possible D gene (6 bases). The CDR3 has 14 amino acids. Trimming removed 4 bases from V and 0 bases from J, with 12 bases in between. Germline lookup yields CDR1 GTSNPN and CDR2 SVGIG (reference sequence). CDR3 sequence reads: CAWTRGPLNTEAFF. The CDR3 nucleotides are TGTGCCTGGACCAGGGGACCGCTGAACACTGAAGCTTTCTTT.

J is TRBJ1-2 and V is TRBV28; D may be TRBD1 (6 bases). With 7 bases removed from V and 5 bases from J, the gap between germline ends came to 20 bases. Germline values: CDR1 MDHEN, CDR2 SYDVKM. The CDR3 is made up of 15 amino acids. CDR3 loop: CASTAGTPGSYGYTF. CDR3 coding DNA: TGTGCCAGCACCGCCGGGACACCGGGAAGTTATGGCTACACCTTC.

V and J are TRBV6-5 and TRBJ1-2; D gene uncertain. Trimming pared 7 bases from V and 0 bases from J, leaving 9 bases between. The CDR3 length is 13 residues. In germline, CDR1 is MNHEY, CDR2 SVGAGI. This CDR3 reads CASTTATNYGYTF. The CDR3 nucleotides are TGTGCCAGCACAACAGCTACTAACTATGGCTACACCTTC.

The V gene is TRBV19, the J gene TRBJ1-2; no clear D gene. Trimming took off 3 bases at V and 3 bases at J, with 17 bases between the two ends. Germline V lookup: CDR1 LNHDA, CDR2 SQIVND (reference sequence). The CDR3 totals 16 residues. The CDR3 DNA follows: TGTGCCAGTAGTATTTCGTCCACTTTTTTCTACTATGGCTACACCTTC. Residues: CASSISSTFFYYGYTF.

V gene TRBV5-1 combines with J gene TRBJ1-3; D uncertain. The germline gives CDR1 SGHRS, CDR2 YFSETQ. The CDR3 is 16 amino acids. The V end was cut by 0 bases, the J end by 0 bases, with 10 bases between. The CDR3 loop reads CASSLDGGRSGNTIYF. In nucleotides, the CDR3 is TGCGCCAGCAGCTTGGATGGAGGGCGCTCTGGAAACACCATATATTTT. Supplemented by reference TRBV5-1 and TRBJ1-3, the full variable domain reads KAGVTQTPRYLIKTRGQQVTLSCSPISGHRSVSWYQQTPGQGLQFLFEYFSETQRNKGNFPGRFSGRQFSNSRSEMNVSTLELGDSALYLCASSLDGGRSGNTIYFGEGSWLTVV.

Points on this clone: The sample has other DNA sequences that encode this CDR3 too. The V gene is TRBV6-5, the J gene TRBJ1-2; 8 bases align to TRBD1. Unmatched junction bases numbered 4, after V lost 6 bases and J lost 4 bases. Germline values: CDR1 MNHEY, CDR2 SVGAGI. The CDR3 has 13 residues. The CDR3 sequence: CASSPQGGYGYTF. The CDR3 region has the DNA TGTGCCAGCAGCCCACAGGGGGGCTATGGCTACACCTTC.

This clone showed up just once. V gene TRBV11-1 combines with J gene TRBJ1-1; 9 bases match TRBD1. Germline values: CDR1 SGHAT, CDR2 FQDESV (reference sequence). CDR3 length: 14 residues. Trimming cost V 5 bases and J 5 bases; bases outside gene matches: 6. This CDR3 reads CASSQGTGPTEAFF. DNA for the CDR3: TGTGCCAGCAGCCAAGGGACAGGGCCTACTGAAGCTTTCTTT.

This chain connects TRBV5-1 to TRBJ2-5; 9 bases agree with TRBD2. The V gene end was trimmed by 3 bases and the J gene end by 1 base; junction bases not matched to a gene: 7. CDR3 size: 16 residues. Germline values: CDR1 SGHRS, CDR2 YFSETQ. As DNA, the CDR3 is TGCGCCAGCAGCTCGTACGGCGGGGGGGCCCAAGAGACCCAGTACTTC. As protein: CASSSYGGGAQETQYF.

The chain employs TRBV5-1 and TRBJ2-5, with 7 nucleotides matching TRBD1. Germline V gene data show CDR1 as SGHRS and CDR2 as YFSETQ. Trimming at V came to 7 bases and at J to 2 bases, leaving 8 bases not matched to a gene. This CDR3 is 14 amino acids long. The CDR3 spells CASQSGGQQETQYF. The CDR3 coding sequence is TGCGCCAGCCAATCTGGGGGACAGCAAGAGACCCAGTACTTC.

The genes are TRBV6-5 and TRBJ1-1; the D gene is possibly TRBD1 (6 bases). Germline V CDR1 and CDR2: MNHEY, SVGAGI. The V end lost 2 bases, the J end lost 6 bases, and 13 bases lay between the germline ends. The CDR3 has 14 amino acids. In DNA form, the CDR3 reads TGTGCCAGCAGTTACGGGGCGGGGGCGTCTGAAGCTTTCTTT. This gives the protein CASSYGAGASEAFF.

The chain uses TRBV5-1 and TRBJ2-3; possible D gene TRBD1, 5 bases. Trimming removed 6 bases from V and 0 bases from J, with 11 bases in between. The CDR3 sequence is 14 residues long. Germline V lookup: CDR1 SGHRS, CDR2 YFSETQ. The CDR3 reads CASMPGLSTDTQYF. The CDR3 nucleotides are TGCGCCAGCATGCCAGGGCTAAGCACAGATACGCAGTATTTT.

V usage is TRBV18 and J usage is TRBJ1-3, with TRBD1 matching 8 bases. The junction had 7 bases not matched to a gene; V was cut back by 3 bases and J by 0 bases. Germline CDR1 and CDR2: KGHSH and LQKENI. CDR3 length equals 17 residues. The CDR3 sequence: CASSPPTGESSGNTIYF. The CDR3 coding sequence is TGTGCCAGCTCACCTCCGACAGGGGAGAGCTCTGGAAACACCATATATTTT.

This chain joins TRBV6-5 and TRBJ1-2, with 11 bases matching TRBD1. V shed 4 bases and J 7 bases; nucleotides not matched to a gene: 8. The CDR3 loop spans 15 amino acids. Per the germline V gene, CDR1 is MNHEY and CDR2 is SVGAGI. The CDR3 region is CASSSLGDRGVGYTF. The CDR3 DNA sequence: TGTGCCAGCAGTTCCCTAGGGGACAGGGGGGTTGGCTACACCTTC.

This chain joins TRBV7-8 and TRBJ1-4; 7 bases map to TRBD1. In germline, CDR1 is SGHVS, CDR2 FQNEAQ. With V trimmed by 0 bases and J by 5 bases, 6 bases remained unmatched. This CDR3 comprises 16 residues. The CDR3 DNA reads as TGTGCCAGCAGCTTAGCTTACCACAGGGGCAATGAAAAACTGTTTTTT. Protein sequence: CASSLAYHRGNEKLFF.

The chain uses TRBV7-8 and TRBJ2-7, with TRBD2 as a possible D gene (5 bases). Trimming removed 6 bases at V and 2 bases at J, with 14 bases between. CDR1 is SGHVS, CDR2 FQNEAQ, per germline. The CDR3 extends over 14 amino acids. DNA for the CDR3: TGTGCCAGCAGTTTAACCGGGGTCCCCTACGAGCAGTACTTC. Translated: CASSLTGVPYEQYF.

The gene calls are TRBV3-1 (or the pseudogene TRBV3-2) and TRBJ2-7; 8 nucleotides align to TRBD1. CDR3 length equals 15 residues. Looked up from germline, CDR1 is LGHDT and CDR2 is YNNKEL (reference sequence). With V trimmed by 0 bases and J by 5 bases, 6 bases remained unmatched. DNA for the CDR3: TGTGCCAGCAGCCAAGATGAGGACAGGGTACACGAGCAGTACTTC. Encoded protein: CASSQDEDRVHEQYF.